This paragraph reports one T cell receptor (beta chain). Its antigen is undetermined. The CDR3 is made up of 15 amino acids. Germline V gene lookup returns CDR1 SGHVT and CDR2 SQSDAQ. Trimming left V 0 bases short and J 2 bases short, with 11 bases between. This entry is derived from a study of T cell responses to AZD1222 COVID-19 vaccine. The data were produced by immunoSEQ multiplex PCR, yet TCRdb's version contains in-frame clones alone and is incomplete. The sample has 140,000 to 150,000 clones, about nine tenths seen once; the top ten hold less than 3.5%. Study-level points and caveats: An increase in Spike-specific TCR breadth and depth was observed after two AZD1222 doses.

This TCR came from an adult who received the AZD1222 COVID-19 vaccine. J is TRBJ2-7 and V is TRBV7-4; D is ambiguous. Specimen: peripheral blood, collected 28 days after the second AZD1222 dose. The CDR3 sequence is CASSLALGMPYEQYF. The CDR3 bases are TGTGCCAGCAGCTTAGCCCTGGGGATGCCCTACGAGCAGTACTTC. The variable domain in full, completed from reference TRBV7-4 and TRBJ2-7, reads GAGVSQSPRYKVAKRGRDVALRCDSISGHVTLYWYRQTLGQGSEVLTYSQSDAQRDKSGRPSGRFSAERPERSVSTLKIQRTEQGDSAVYLCASSLALGMPYEQYFGPGTRLTVT.